Sequencing of this T cell receptor beta chain was carried out in a study of T-cell reconstitution after alpha-beta-depleted transplantation in children. The study, taken as a whole, reports: When one year had passed after transplant, most T-cell counts and diversity came from newly produced T cells. About two months after transplant, alpha-beta T cells reportedly came from several hundred expanded graft clones.

Using unique molecular identifiers, the investigators prepared the TCRbeta library. TCRdb re-called the PCR reads through MiXCR, storing one row per CDR3 protein. The sample holds 200,000 to 250,000 distinct CDR3 sequences; approximately 8% are singletons and the top ten take about a third. This clonotype was seen only a few times. Antigen: not known. Germline V CDR1 and CDR2: SGHDT, YYEEEE. V lost 5 bases to trimming and J lost 6 bases; unmatched junction nucleotides: 15. There are 16 residues in the CDR3. The chain employs TRBV5-6 and TRBJ2-5; 8 positions match TRBD2. The source of this sequence is a male patient between 2 and 15 years old who had a stem cell transplant for acute myeloid leukemia, so the T cells may come from the graft donor. The specimen was PBMCs, mostly from graft donor cells, collected 360 days after TCRalphabeta/CD19-depleted stem cell transplant. The CDR3 DNA is TGTGCCAGCAGGTTATTCCGGGGGGGCCTGCGAAAGACCCAGTACTTC. This gives the protein CASRLFRGGLRKTQYF.